This T cell receptor beta chain was sequenced during a study of technical replicates of blood from several donors. V lost 2 bases and J lost 5, with 19 bases in between. The CDR3 runs to 17 residues. The germline V gene has CDR1 SGHNT and CDR2 YENEEA. The assay was immunoSEQ multiplex PCR, and TCRdb's table has in-frame clones only and misses some. The table lists about 89,000 clones, 90% to 95% of them singletons. This TCR came from a human donor in good health. The sample taken for sequencing was T cells isolated from PBMCs. This chain links TRBV11-3 with TRBJ2-1; D gene ambiguous. The CDR3 nucleotides are TGTGCCAGCAGCTTACCGACTTATCTTAACACCCACAATGAGCAGTTCTTC. This sequence encodes CASSLPTYLNTHNEQFF.